These 31 T cell receptor beta chains came from one sample sequenced in a study of CD8 T cells in Susac syndrome. Random hexamers were used to reverse transcribe the RNA input (about 0.45 to 1 ug). TCRdb called the immunoSEQ multiplex PCR reads again in MiXCR, with one record for every CDR3 protein. The sample records some 300,000 distinct CDR3 sequences, roughly 85% being singletons. Sequenced input: CD8+ T cells from PBMCs. Source of these receptors: a human donor with multiple sclerosis.

The CDR3, as DNA: TGTGCCAGCAGCCAAGGGACTAGCGGGAATATCGAGCAGTACTTC. Amino acids: CASSQGTSGNIEQYF. The V and J genes are TRBV4-2 and TRBJ2-7; 12 bases align to TRBD2. V gave up 1 base and J gave up 6 bases; unmatched junction bases: 4. This CDR3 contains 15 residues. Germline CDR1 and CDR2: LGHNA and YNFKEQ.

The chain employs TRBV7-3 and TRBJ2-1; 11 nucleotides agree with TRBD2. V dropped 5 bases and J dropped 4; count of bases not matched to a gene: 7. The CDR3 has 16 amino acids. Per germline, CDR1 SGHTA and CDR2 FQGTGA. Here the CDR3 reads CASSVAGTSGYNEQFF. CDR3 DNA sequence: TGTGCCAGCAGCGTCGCCGGGACTAGCGGTTACAATGAGCAGTTCTTC.

The chain uses TRBV20-1 and TRBJ2-2, with 11 bases that match TRBD2. The CDR3 loop spans 18 amino acids. V was clipped by 1 base and J by 6 bases; unmatched bases: 13. Germline assignment: CDR1 DFQATT and CDR2 SNEGSKA (reference sequence). The DNA for the CDR3 is TGCAGTGCTAGAGTCCCCTTAGCGGGAGGGCCTCGGTCCGGGGAGCTGTTTTTT. It translates to CSARVPLAGGPRSGELFF.

This chain links TRBV6-4 with TRBJ1-5; 7 positions agree with TRBD1. Germline CDR1 MRHNA, CDR2 SNTAGT. The CDR3 extends over 13 amino acids. J was trimmed by 5 bases and V by 5 bases; bases with no gene match: 3. The DNA of the CDR3 is TGTGCCAGCAGTCTTACAGGGGATCAGCCCCAGCATTTT. As protein: CASSLTGDQPQHF.

The V call is TRBV5-6, the J call TRBJ2-5, with 7 nucleotides matching TRBD1. J was trimmed by 4 bases and V by 0 bases; bases with no gene match: 3. The CDR3 runs to 14 residues. Germline loops: CDR1 SGHDT, CDR2 YYEEEE. The CDR3 coding sequence is TGTGCCAGCAGCTTGGAGACAGGGCGAGAGACCCAGTACTTC. Protein sequence: CASSLETGRETQYF.

The V call is TRBV7-9, the J call TRBJ2-3; tentatively, D is TRBD1 (6 bases). V was pared by 4 bases and J by 0 bases, with 17 bases between. The CDR3 extends over 17 amino acids. Germline CDR1 is SEHNR and CDR2 is FQNEAQ (reference sequence). In nucleotides, the CDR3 is TGTGCCAGCAGCTCCTACAGGGCCGAGGCGAGCACAGATACGCAGTATTTT. It is translated as CASSSYRAEASTDTQYF.

This clonotype is a singleton in its sample. In DNA form, the CDR3 reads TGTGCCCAGCTGGAGACCCAGTACTTC. It is translated as CAQLETQYF. This chain connects TRBV2 to TRBJ2-5; D ambiguous. CDR3 length: 9 residues. The germline gives CDR1 SNHLY, CDR2 FYNNEI. Deletions cut 11 bases from V and 5 bases from J, with 6 bases between.

The genes are TRBV5-6 and TRBJ1-1, with D possibly TRBD1 on 5 matching bases. Germline-derived CDR1 and CDR2 are SGHDT and YYEEEE. CDR3 length equals 13 residues. V was trimmed by 4 bases and J by 8 bases, leaving 15 bases between them. CDR3: CASSLLTDLEAFF. CDR3 DNA: TGTGCCAGCAGCCTCCTGACAGACCTAGAAGCTTTCTTT.

This clonotype showed up just once. This chain uses TRBV6-2 or TRBV6-3 with TRBJ2-1; 8 bases map to TRBD1. CDR3 length equals 15 residues. The germline V gene has CDR1 MNHEY and CDR2 SVGEGT. Losses at the gene ends were 6 bases for V and 6 bases for J; bases not matched to a gene: 10. CDR3 bases: TGTGCCAGCAGCGATGGACAGGGTGTGGGCAATGAGCAGTTCTTC. It codes for CASSDGQGVGNEQFF.

The genes are TRBV5-5 and TRBJ2-7; TRBD2 matches at 9 bases. CDR3 length: 17 amino acids. CDR1 and CDR2 (germline): SGHKS, YYEKEE (reference sequence). J gave up 0 bases and V 1 base, and 8 bases lay outside the gene matches. CDR3 sequence reads: CASSLKLAGGSSYEQYF. In nucleotides, the CDR3 is TGTGCCAGCAGCTTGAAACTAGCGGGCGGGAGCTCCTACGAGCAGTACTTC.

This sequence joins TRBV9 and TRBJ1-2; D is perhaps TRBD1 (5 bases). CDR3 length: 16 residues. Germline loops: CDR1 SGDLS, CDR2 YYNGEE. V lost 3 bases to trimming and J lost 1 base, with 16 bases between them. CDR3 residues: CASSENQGESNYGYTF. CDR3 coding DNA: TGTGCCAGCAGCGAGAACCAGGGCGAAAGTAACTATGGCTACACCTTC.

The chain joins TRBV15 to TRBJ1-5; perhaps TRBD1 as D (5 bases). This CDR3 contains 13 residues. Trimming took off 1 base at V and 4 bases at J, with 5 bases between the two ends. The germline V gene has CDR1 LNHNV and CDR2 YYDKDF (reference sequence). CDR3 coding DNA: TGTGCCACCAGCAGAGGGGGGAATCAGCCCCAGCATTTT. As protein: CATSRGGNQPQHF.

About this clonotype: The junction differs from germline at one of its ends, possibly a read error. This chain uses TRBV25-1 with TRBJ1-1, with a weak D call TRBD1 (5 bases). The CDR3 is 15 amino acids. CDR1 and CDR2 (germline): MGHDK, SYGVNS. CDR3: CASSEVDSLNTEVFF. The CDR3 DNA reads TGTGCCAGCAGTGAAGTCGACAGCCTGAACACTGAAGTTTTCTTT.

This chain links TRBV27 with TRBJ2-3; 7 positions agree with TRBD1. Germline CDR1 is MNHEY and CDR2 is SMNVEV (reference sequence). The CDR3 is 16 amino acids. The V and J ends lost 7 bases and 2 bases, in that order; junction bases with no gene match: 12. In DNA, the CDR3 is TGTGCCAGCACGTCAGGGTGGGACAGATACACAGATACGCAGTATTTT. This encodes CASTSGWDRYTDTQYF.

This rearrangement joins TRBV3-1 to TRBJ2-1; 10 nucleotides line up with TRBD1. Trimming removed 3 bases from V and 1 base from J; junction bases left unmatched: 0. The CDR3 length is 15 residues. Germline lookup yields CDR1 LGHDT and CDR2 YNNKEL (reference sequence). The CDR3 loop reads CASSQGQGSYNEQFF. CDR3 in DNA: TGTGCCAGCAGCCAGGGACAGGGGTCCTACAATGAGCAGTTCTTC.

The CDR3 sequence: CSARGRLAGEDRGGTVTDTQYF. In nucleotides, the CDR3 is TGCAGTGCTAGAGGCCGACTAGCGGGAGAAGATCGGGGCGGGACGGTCACAGATACGCAGTATTTT. V and J are TRBV20-1 and TRBJ2-3, with TRBD2 matching over 12 bases. The CDR3 covers 22 residues. The ends lost 1 base at V and 2 bases at J; junction bases unmatched: 22. Germline CDR1 reads DFQATT; CDR2 reads SNEGSKA (reference sequence).

V usage is TRBV25-1 and J usage is TRBJ1-2; D is possibly TRBD1 (5 bases). The CDR3 extends over 17 amino acids. Germline CDR1 reads MGHDK; CDR2 reads SYGVNS. The germline V and J ends were trimmed by 6 bases and 8 bases, with 28 bases remaining between them. CDR3 sequence reads: CASSGPVIGRAGRGYTF. CDR3 nucleotides: TGTGCCAGCAGCGGCCCCGTTATCGGCAGGGCTGGCCGGGGCTACACCTTC.

This clonotype turned up a few times. The V gene is TRBV7-6, the J gene TRBJ2-7, with 8 bases that match TRBD1. This CDR3 contains 14 residues. V lost 5 bases and J lost 2; bases outside the gene matches: 5. CDR1 SGHVS and CDR2 FNYEAQ come from the germline V gene. CDR3 sequence (DNA): TGTGCCAGCAGCCCCGGACAGGGCACCTACGAGCAGTACTTC. It encodes CASSPGQGTYEQYF.

The chain has TRBV30 and TRBJ2-7; TRBD2 is a possible D gene (6 bases). CDR3 size: 15 residues. Germline V lookup: CDR1 GTSNPN, CDR2 SVGIG (reference sequence). V was cut by 0 bases and J by 1 base, with 13 bases left in between. DNA for the CDR3: TGTGCCTGGAGTGTAATAGGAGGGCAATCCTACGAGCAGTACTTC. Translating gives CAWSVIGGQSYEQYF.

This chain joins TRBV12-5 and TRBJ1-1; possible D gene TRBD1, 6 bases. Trimming pared 6 bases from V and 5 bases from J, leaving 16 bases between. This CDR3 is 14 amino acids long. Germline-derived CDR1 and CDR2 are LGHNT and FRNRAP. CDR3 DNA sequence: TGTGCTAGTGGCCATACCACAGGGAGTACTGAAGCTTTCTTT. This translates into CASGHTTGSTEAFF.

V usage is TRBV4-3 and J usage is TRBJ2-7, with TRBD2 matching over 11 bases. Germline V gene data show CDR1 as LGHNA and CDR2 as YSLEER. The CDR3 contains 17 residues. Unmatched junction bases numbered 8, after V lost 0 bases and J lost 4 bases. This CDR3 reads CASSQDTSGSIPYEQYF. Here the CDR3 DNA reads TGCGCCAGCAGCCAAGATACTAGCGGGAGTATACCGTACGAGCAGTACTTC.

The chain combines TRBV18 with TRBJ2-2; 7 positions match TRBD1. Losses at the gene ends were 3 bases for V and 6 bases for J; bases not matched to a gene: 13. Germline CDR1 and CDR2: KGHSH and LQKENI. This CDR3 has 17 amino acids. CDR3 in amino acids: CASSPPDRVSLPGELFF. DNA of the CDR3: TGTGCCAGCTCACCGCCCGACAGGGTGTCGTTACCCGGGGAGCTGTTTTTT.

J is TRBJ2-7 and V is TRBV15; no reliable D call. The length of the CDR3 is 13 residues. The germline V and J ends were trimmed by 8 bases and 2 bases, with 13 bases remaining between them. The germline gives CDR1 LNHNV, CDR2 YYDKDF (reference sequence). This chain's CDR3 is CATAWGFTYEQYF. The CDR3 region has the DNA TGTGCCACCGCCTGGGGATTTACCTACGAGCAGTACTTC.

This chain joins TRBV29-1 and TRBJ2-3; D unresolved. Germline V CDR1 and CDR2: SQVTM, ANQGSEA. The CDR3 consists of 11 residues. Between the trimmed V and J ends, which lost 3 bases and 0 bases, there was a span of 1 base. Written as DNA, the CDR3 is TGCAGCGTTGATAGCACAGATACGCAGTATTTT. This translates into CSVDSTDTQYF.

This chain connects TRBV9 to TRBJ2-3; D is unresolved. This CDR3 has 15 amino acids. V was clipped by 5 bases and J by 5 bases, with 18 bases between them. Germline loops: CDR1 SGDLS, CDR2 YYNGEE. The CDR3 DNA is TGTGCCAGCAGTCCACCCCATTATCGAAGAGATACGCAGTATTTT. This codes for CASSPPHYRRDTQYF. Variable domain in full (rest from reference TRBV9 and TRBJ2-3): DSGVTQTPKHLITATGQRVTLRCSPRSGDLSVYWYQQSLDQGLQFLIQYYNGEERAKGNILERFSAQQFPDLHSELNLSSLELGDSALYFCASSPPHYRRDTQYFGPGTRLTVL.

The genes are TRBV27 and TRBJ2-1; D is undetermined. Germline V lookup: CDR1 MNHEY, CDR2 SMNVEV (reference sequence). This CDR3 region has 12 residues. V was cut by 3 bases and J by 6 bases, with 6 bases left in between. CDR3 nucleotides: TGTGCCAGCAGTTTTTGGGGCAATGAGCAGTTCTTC. Translation gives CASSFWGNEQFF.

The gene calls are TRBV7-2 and TRBJ1-2; the D gene is possibly TRBD1 (6 bases). The CDR3 is 15 amino acids. CDR1 SGHTA and CDR2 FQGNSA come from the germline V gene. V gave up 5 bases and J gave up 4 bases, with 17 bases separating them. The CDR3 sequence: CASSPLGQTSYGYTF. The CDR3 nucleotides are TGTGCCAGCAGCCCACTCGGACAGACCTCCTATGGCTACACCTTC.

The table lists this clonotype with a count of one. The rearrangement joins TRBV7-9 to TRBJ2-1, with 12 bases that match TRBD2. V lost 8 bases and J lost 2; bases outside the gene matches: 4. The CDR3 totals 15 residues. Germline V gives CDR1 SEHNR, CDR2 FQNEAQ (reference sequence). CDR3 bases: TGTGCCAGCCTACTAGCGGGAGGAGCCTACAATGAGCAGTTCTTC. Translation: CASLLAGGAYNEQFF.

J is TRBJ2-2 and V is TRBV4-3; 8 bases match TRBD1. The CDR3 has 15 amino acids. Germline V lookup: CDR1 LGHNA, CDR2 YSLEER. The ends lost 4 bases at V and 6 bases at J; junction bases unmatched: 7. In DNA form, the CDR3 reads TGCGCCAGCAGCCCGGACAGGGTGCCCCCCGGGGAGCTGTTTTTT. Protein: CASSPDRVPPGELFF.

Only one count was recorded for this clonotype. The CDR3 spells CASSLARLAGTDTQYF. Written as DNA, the CDR3 is TGTGCCAGCAGCTTAGCCCGGCTAGCGGGTACAGATACGCAGTATTTT. This chain links TRBV13 with TRBJ2-3, with 8 bases fitting TRBD2. CDR3 length: 16 amino acids. V shed 1 base and J 3 bases; nucleotides not matched to a gene: 6. Germline-derived CDR1 and CDR2 are PRHDT and FYEKMQ (reference sequence).

The rearrangement links TRBV27 to TRBJ2-7; 7 nucleotides line up with TRBD2. The CDR3 contains 13 residues. The V gene end was trimmed by 5 bases and the J gene end by 5 bases; junction bases not matched to a gene: 6. Germline-derived CDR1 and CDR2 are MNHEY and SMNVEV (reference sequence). CDR3 region: CASSPGRNHEQYF. CDR3 bases: TGTGCCAGCAGTCCCGGGAGGAACCACGAGCAGTACTTC.